The rows below give T cell receptor beta chains drawn from one sample of a study of T cells in Graves' hyperthyroidism and ophthalmopathy. MiXCR, applied by TCRdb to the multiplex PCR reads, yields one record per CDR3 protein. The sample contains about 420,000 distinct CDR3 sequences, about an eighth of which appear only once. Sequenced material: blood. Source of these receptors: a woman in her late teens or twenties with Graves' hyperthyroidism. The CDR3 runs from the conserved cysteine through the conserved F or W. Each record gives: V gene, CDR3 length, D gene, clone size, J gene, CDR3 DNA, CDR3 protein. A D gene is named only where the DNA matches it firmly. Only part of the rows carry a size: once, few, many, or a class if the clone is expanded.

TRBV15	19	.	few	TRBJ1-6	TGTGCCACCAGCAAAAACCTCTTCCCCGCCCGGGACGTAAATTCACCCCTCCACTTT	CATSKNLFPARDVNSPLHF
TRBV5-5	15	TRBD2	many	TRBJ2-5	TGTGCCAGCAGCCCGGGACTAGCGGCTCAAGAGACCCAGTACTTC	CASSPGLAAQETQYF
TRBV7-2	15	.	.	TRBJ2-2	TGTGCCAGCAGACCCTCGGGGACAAACACCGGGGAGCTGTTTTTT	CASRPSGTNTGELFF
TRBV30	14	.	few	TRBJ1-5	TGTGCCTGGAGTGTAAGGGGGGGCAATCAGCCCCAGCATTTT	CAWSVRGGNQPQHF
TRBV12-3/TRBV12-4	15	.	many	TRBJ1-5	TGTGCCAGCAGTTTTACGGGGGCGAGCAATCAGCCCCAGCATTTT	CASSFTGASNQPQHF
TRBV7-2	17	TRBD2	few	TRBJ2-1	TGTGCCAGCAGCTTAGTGGTCGGGACTAGCGGTTACAATGAGCAGTTCTTC	CASSLVVGTSGYNEQFF
TRBV7-2	15	.	many	TRBJ1-2	TGTGCCAGCAGCTTAGCGCTGGGGGCCCTCTATGGCTACACCTTC	CASSLALGALYGYTF
TRBV3-1	13	.	few	TRBJ2-7	TGTGCCAGCGAGGGATTTAGCTCCTACGAGCAGTACTTC	CASEGFSSYEQYF
TRBV7-2	14	TRBD2	few	TRBJ2-7	TGTGCCAGCAGAGTCGGGAGGGGCTCCTACGAGCAGTACTTC	CASRVGRGSYEQYF
TRBV30	12	TRBD2	few	TRBJ2-7	TGTGCCGGGACTAGCGGAACCTACGAGCAGTACTTC	CAGTSGTYEQYF